What follows are 26 T cell receptor beta chains derived from one specimen sequenced in a study of T-cell reconstitution after alpha-beta-depleted transplantation in children. Preparation of the TCRbeta library was carried out with unique molecular identifiers. One entry per CDR3 protein, called by TCRdb with MiXCR from the PCR reads. The sample lists 600,000 to 700,000 distinct CDR3 sequences; 16% were seen once. The sample was PBMCs from the stem cell graft donor, taken from the stem cell graft. All receptors come from a human donor who donated a stem cell graft to a child with acute myeloid leukemia.

This clonotype was observed a handful of times. This chain links TRBV12-3 or TRBV12-4 with TRBJ1-5, with 7 bases that match TRBD1. V shed 4 bases and J 4 bases; nucleotides not matched to a gene: 13. This CDR3 has 17 residues. CDR3 DNA: TGTGCCAGCAGTTCTAGGTTTGGGGACAGACTTAATCAGCCCCAGCATTTT. Its translation is CASSSRFGDRLNQPQHF.

This clonotype has only one observation. The chain employs TRBV27 and TRBJ2-7, with D maybe TRBD1 (5 bases). V was pared by 4 bases and J by 3 bases, with 10 bases between. There are 13 residues in the CDR3. CDR1 is MNHEY and CDR2 is SMNVEV in the germline V gene (reference sequence). CDR3 coding DNA: TGTGCCAGCAGTTGGGAAGGGGACTACGAGCAGTACTTC. It yields the protein CASSWEGDYEQYF.

This chain links TRBV10-3 with TRBJ2-3; perhaps TRBD1 as D (6 bases). Germline CDR1 is ENHRY and CDR2 is SYGVKD. The V and J ends lost 10 bases and 2 bases respectively, with 22 bases between them. CDR3 length equals 16 residues. The DNA of the CDR3 is TGTGCCACCAAAGGTACACAGGGCTCCCACACAGATACGCAGTATTTT. It specifies CATKGTQGSHTDTQYF.

This clonotype was detected only a few times. This rearrangement joins TRBV6-1 to TRBJ1-1; TRBD1 matches 7 bases. Trimming took 5 bases from V and 1 from J; bases not matched to a gene: 4. CDR1 is MNHNS and CDR2 is SASEGT in the germline V gene. The CDR3 runs to 14 residues. In DNA, the CDR3 is TGTGCCAGCAGTATGACAGGGAAGAACACTGAAGCTTTCTTT. Translating gives CASSMTGKNTEAFF.

This clonotype has a count of ten or more. The chain combines TRBV29-1 with TRBJ2-1; 7 bases agree with TRBD2. The CDR3 runs to 13 residues. Germline V CDR1 and CDR2: SQVTM, ANQGSEA. V was clipped by 3 bases and J by 7 bases; unmatched bases: 6. CDR3 bases: TGCAGCGTTGAGCTGCGGGGGAGAAATGAGCAGTTCTTC. Amino acid sequence: CSVELRGRNEQFF.

At least ten counts were recorded for this clonotype. This chain connects TRBV9 to TRBJ1-6, with 12 bases aligning to TRBD1. The germline V gene encodes CDR1 SGDLS and CDR2 YYNGEE. The V and J ends lost 1 base and 10 bases, in that order; junction bases with no gene match: 3. This CDR3 comprises 15 residues. CDR3 bases: TGTGCCAGCAGCGTACGGGACAGGGGGCAATCACCCCTCCACTTT. Protein product: CASSVRDRGQSPLHF.

This clonotype has just a few counts. This chain links TRBV5-1 with TRBJ2-2; D not certain. Germline V gene data show CDR1 as SGHRS and CDR2 as YFSETQ. Trimming took 0 bases from V and 0 from J, leaving 12 bases between them. The CDR3 spans 17 residues. CDR3 nucleotides: TGCGCCAGCAGCTTGGAAAACAGCTATACGAACACCGGGGAGCTGTTTTTT. Residues: CASSLENSYTNTGELFF.

This clonotype came up many times. The V call is TRBV5-4, the J call TRBJ1-6; weak D call: TRBD1 (5 bases). Deletions cut 3 bases from V and 10 bases from J, with 20 bases between. Germline CDR1 and CDR2: SGHNT and YYREEE (reference sequence). This CDR3 has 16 residues. CDR3 sequence (DNA): TGTGCCAGCAGCTCCCAAGTTCAGGGACTGCGATCACCCCTCCACTTT. This encodes CASSSQVQGLRSPLHF.

This clonotype came up many times. The gene calls are TRBV7-2 and TRBJ2-1; D is perhaps TRBD1 (6 bases). Germline values: CDR1 SGHTA, CDR2 FQGNSA. The CDR3 covers 13 residues. V lost 5 bases and J lost 6, with 11 bases in between. The CDR3 spells CASSVDRSNEQFF. CDR3 bases: TGTGCCAGCAGCGTCGACAGGAGCAATGAGCAGTTCTTC.

In its sample, this clonotype was seen many times. The rearrangement uses TRBV20-1 and TRBJ2-5; perhaps TRBD2 as D (5 bases). V was pared by 3 bases and J by 9 bases, with 8 bases between. Germline assignment: CDR1 DFQATT and CDR2 SNEGSKA (reference sequence). CDR3 length: 10 amino acids. CDR3 in amino acids: CSARDGAQYF. Written as DNA, the CDR3 is TGCAGTGCTAGGGACGGGGCCCAGTACTTC.

Only a few counts were recorded for this clonotype. This rearrangement joins TRBV5-1 to TRBJ1-2; D is uncertain. This CDR3 region has 15 residues. The ends were cut back, 1 base at V and 8 bases at J, with 18 bases in the middle. Germline V CDR1 and CDR2: SGHRS, YFSETQ. CDR3 bases: TGCGCCAGCAGCTTGACCGACCGCGGCTTCGGCGGCTACACCTTC. Its translation is CASSLTDRGFGGYTF.

As regards this clonotype: Since a much larger clone is just one base distant, this may be a read error. V usage is TRBV7-9 and J usage is TRBJ2-1; 9 bases line up with TRBD1. V lost 5 bases to trimming and J lost 4 bases; unmatched junction nucleotides: 0. The CDR3 is 13 amino acids. Germline V gene data show CDR1 as SEHNR and CDR2 as FQNEAQ (reference sequence). The CDR3: CASSDRGYNEQFF. The CDR3 nucleotides read TGTGCCAGCAGCGACAGGGGGTACAATGAGCAGTTCTTC. Supplemented by reference TRBV7-9 and TRBJ2-1, the full variable domain reads DTGVSQNPRHKITKRGQNVTFRCDPISEHNRLYWYRQTLGQGPEFLTYFQNEAQLEKSRLLSDRFSAERPKGSFSTLEIQRTEQGDSAMYLCASSDRGYNEQFFGPGTRLTVL.

In its sample, this clonotype was seen a few times. This chain uses TRBV15 with TRBJ1-3; no clear D. The germline gives CDR1 LNHNV, CDR2 YYDKDF (reference sequence). CDR3 length: 14 residues. With 3 bases removed from V and 0 bases from J, the gap between germline ends came to 6 bases. The CDR3 nucleotides are TGTGCCACCAGCAGGGGAGTCTCTGGAAACACCATATATTTT. Protein product: CATSRGVSGNTIYF.

There are many counts of this clonotype. The rearrangement uses TRBV29-1 and TRBJ2-1; D is unresolved. The CDR3 runs 17 residues. Germline V gene data show CDR1 as SQVTM and CDR2 as ANQGSEA. Trimming took off 4 bases at V and 7 bases at J, with 26 bases between the two ends. CDR3 sequence reads: CSVAWSGRRPLRNEQFF. CDR3 nucleotide sequence: TGCAGCGTTGCTTGGTCCGGACGCAGGCCCCTGAGGAATGAGCAGTTCTTC.

This chain joins TRBV7-9 and TRBJ1-2; D perhaps matches TRBD1 (6 bases). Germline assignment: CDR1 SEHNR and CDR2 FQNEAQ (reference sequence). CDR3 length equals 13 residues. V lost 5 bases and J 8 bases, leaving 15 bases between the germline ends. DNA for the CDR3: TGTGCCAGCAGCCCGTGGACAGATAGCGGCTACACCTTC. It specifies CASSPWTDSGYTF.

There are a few counts of this clonotype. The chain links TRBV6-2 or TRBV6-3 to TRBJ2-7, with no clear D. Trimming removed 6 bases from V and 2 bases from J, with 17 bases in between. Germline-derived CDR1 and CDR2 are MNHEY and SVGEGT. This CDR3 comprises 15 residues. The CDR3 coding sequence is TGTGCCAGCAGCCAACGCCGCGGCGGTGCCTACGAGCAGTACTTC. Protein product: CASSQRRGGAYEQYF.

This clonotype was counted only a few times. The J gene is TRBJ1-2, the V gene TRBV6-1, with 8 bases aligning to TRBD1. This CDR3 is built from 15 residues. J gave up 4 bases and V 5 bases, and 9 bases lay outside the gene matches. Germline V gives CDR1 MNHNS, CDR2 SASEGT. The CDR3, as DNA: TGTGCCAGCAGTCGAACCCGGGACAGGTCCTATGGCTACACCTTC. Translating it yields CASSRTRDRSYGYTF.

This clonotype was counted a few times. The chain employs TRBV24-1 and TRBJ2-1; D remains unclear. This CDR3 contains 14 residues. The ends were cut back, 7 bases at V and 7 bases at J, with 16 bases in the middle. Germline lookup yields CDR1 KGHDR and CDR2 SFDVKD. The CDR3 DNA reads as TGTGCCACCAGCGGTTACCCCCTTCAGAATGAGCAGTTCTTC. Translation gives CATSGYPLQNEQFF.

This clonotype was detected a few times. The chain links TRBV20-1 to TRBJ2-3, with TRBD2 matching 9 bases. The CDR3 contains 15 residues. V dropped 6 bases and J dropped 7; count of bases not matched to a gene: 14. Germline loops: CDR1 DFQATT, CDR2 SNEGSKA (reference sequence). CDR3 loop: CSARGGGGFMHTQYF. CDR3 DNA: TGCAGTGCGAGGGGCGGGGGGGGGTTTATGCATACGCAGTATTTT.

This clonotype turned up a few times. This rearrangement joins TRBV20-1 to TRBJ1-5, with D unclear. CDR3 length equals 14 residues. Trimming left V 4 bases short and J 0 bases short, with 10 bases between. The germline V gene encodes CDR1 DFQATT and CDR2 SNEGSKA (reference sequence). Written as DNA, the CDR3 is TGCAGTGCTACTGATCCCCATAGCAATCAGCCCCAGCATTTT. It yields the protein CSATDPHSNQPQHF.

This clonotype was detected ten times or more. The chain has TRBV5-1 and TRBJ2-1, with 7 bases aligning to TRBD1. The ends lost 1 base at V and 6 bases at J; junction bases unmatched: 7. CDR3 size: 15 residues. Germline loops: CDR1 SGHRS, CDR2 YFSETQ. DNA for the CDR3: TGCGCCAGCAGCTTGAGACAGGGTGGAGGCAATGAGCAGTTCTTC. Translated, it gives CASSLRQGGGNEQFF.

About this clonotype itself: Possible read error: a much larger clone is one base away. The chain links TRBV6-5 to TRBJ2-1; perhaps TRBD1 as D (5 bases). Trimming stripped 1 base from V and 9 bases from J, with 10 bases between. The CDR3 is 13 residues long. Germline CDR1 reads MNHEY; CDR2 reads SVGAGI. The CDR3 DNA follows: TGTGCCAGCAGTTACTTCGAGGACACTGAGCAGTTCTTC. Translated, it gives CASSYFEDTEQFF.

This clonotype has at least ten counts. The chain recombines TRBV20-1 with TRBJ2-1; D might be TRBD1 (5 bases). V gave up 0 bases and J gave up 4 bases, with 10 bases separating them. Germline V CDR1 and CDR2: DFQATT, SNEGSKA (reference sequence). This CDR3 is 14 amino acids long. This CDR3 is CSARDEDSYNEQFF. For the CDR3, the DNA is TGCAGTGCTAGAGACGAAGACAGTTACAATGAGCAGTTCTTC.

This clonotype showed up just a few times. The V call is TRBV7-2, the J call TRBJ1-4; a weak D match, TRBD1 (5 bases). The CDR3 has 15 residues. Trimming removed 2 bases from V and 0 bases from J, with 7 bases in between. Germline loops: CDR1 SGHTA, CDR2 FQGNSA. CDR3 sequence reads: CASSLQGSTNEKLFF. The CDR3 region has the DNA TGTGCCAGCAGCTTACAGGGCTCAACTAATGAAAAACTGTTTTTT. The full variable domain, in which reference TRBV7-2 and TRBJ1-4 provide the parts outside the CDR3, is GAGVSQSPSNKVTEKGKDVELRCDPISGHTALYWYRQSLGQGLEFLIYFQGNSAPDKSGLPSDRFSAERTGGSVSTLTIQRTQQEDSAVYLCASSLQGSTNEKLFFGSGTQLSVL.

Ten or more counts support this clonotype. The chain recombines TRBV7-2 with TRBJ1-2, with 8 bases identical to TRBD1. CDR3 length equals 14 residues. Germline V gives CDR1 SGHTA, CDR2 FQGNSA. V shed 5 bases and J 3 bases; nucleotides not matched to a gene: 5. CDR3 loop: CASSPGQGYYGYTF. DNA of the CDR3: TGTGCCAGCAGCCCCGGACAGGGATACTATGGCTACACCTTC.

V usage is TRBV12-3 or TRBV12-4 and J usage is TRBJ1-2, with a possible D match to TRBD1 (5 bases). The CDR3 consists of 15 residues. V was trimmed by 8 bases and J by 3 bases, leaving 19 bases between them. The CDR3 is CASVSYGAEDYGYTF. Here the CDR3 DNA reads TGTGCCAGCGTCTCGTACGGGGCGGAGGACTATGGCTACACCTTC.